This entry lists 15 T cell receptor beta chains sequenced from one sample in a study of T cell repertoires in cytomegalovirus infection. TCRdb reprocessed the reads with MiXCR, giving one entry per CDR3 protein. The sample has just under 500,000 distinct CDR3 sequences, 30% to 40% seen once. The antigens of these receptors remain unknown. The starting material was cultured PBMCs, obtained from culture after CMV antigen stimulation. The origin of the receptors is a human donor in good health (CMV status not recorded). Some clones in this sample may be carry-over from other donors' samples.

The chain has TRBV27 and TRBJ2-1, with a tentative D call TRBD2 (5 bases). The germline gives CDR1 MNHEY, CDR2 SMNVEV (reference sequence). V lost 0 bases, J lost 4 bases, and 19 bases lay in between. The CDR3 totals 18 residues. CDR3 nucleotide sequence: TGTGCCAGCAGTTTATCGAGAGGGAGTGGAAGGATATACAATGAGCAGTTCTTC. Protein: CASSLSRGSGRIYNEQFF.

This clonotype was counted a few times. The V and J genes are TRBV4-1 and TRBJ1-6; maybe TRBD1 (6 bases). Germline CDR1 is MGHRA and CDR2 is YSYEKL. Trimming pared 0 bases from V and 9 bases from J, leaving 12 bases between. This CDR3 has 15 amino acids. The CDR3 bases are TGCGCCAGCAGCCAAGAGGTGACAGGAGTTTCACCCCTCCACTTT. Its protein product is CASSQEVTGVSPLHF.

The rearrangement links TRBV10-3 to TRBJ2-7; TRBD2 aligns across 8 bases. Losses at the gene ends were 8 bases for V and 4 bases for J; bases not matched to a gene: 19. The length of the CDR3 is 17 residues. Germline CDR1 and CDR2: ENHRY and SYGVKD. The CDR3 reads CAIRPLGEREFKYEQYF. The CDR3 region has the DNA TGTGCCATCCGACCCTTAGGAGAGCGGGAGTTTAAGTACGAGCAGTACTTC.

The chain couples TRBV7-2 to TRBJ2-3, with D hard to call. CDR1 and CDR2 from the germline V gene are SGHTA and FQGNSA. Trimming shortened V by 5 bases and J by 6 bases, and 12 bases separated the two germline ends. CDR3 length: 13 amino acids. The CDR3 sequence is CASSPAWGDTQYF. In nucleotides, the CDR3 is TGTGCCAGCAGCCCCGCATGGGGTGATACGCAGTATTTT.

The CDR3 region has the DNA TGTGCCAGCAGCAGTCGTACCACAGATACGCAGTATTTT. Translated: CASSSRTTDTQYF. This sequence joins TRBV12-3 or TRBV12-4 and TRBJ2-3; D remains ambiguous. The V end lost 6 bases, the J end lost 2 bases, and 9 bases lay between the germline ends. The CDR3 covers 13 residues.

This clonotype was seen a handful of times. The rearrangement links TRBV19 to TRBJ2-3; TRBD2 matches 13 bases. The CDR3 is 18 amino acids. Germline V CDR1 and CDR2: LNHDA, SQIVND (reference sequence). J was trimmed by 1 base and V by 0 bases; bases with no gene match: 4. The CDR3 region has the DNA TGTGCCAGTAGTATAGACGGGACTAGCGGGATGCGCACAGATACGCAGTATTTT. Translated: CASSIDGTSGMRTDTQYF.

This clonotype was counted only a few times. The chain employs TRBV18 and TRBJ2-5; D unresolved. Germline CDR1 and CDR2: KGHSH and LQKENI. The CDR3 consists of 16 residues. Trimming took 3 bases from V and 0 from J, leaving 14 bases between them. DNA of the CDR3: TGTGCCAGCTCACCCGAGGACGGACCGTACCAAGAGACCCAGTACTTC. Its translation is CASSPEDGPYQETQYF.

This clonotype showed up just a few times. The rearrangement joins TRBV7-3 to TRBJ2-1; 10 positions agree with TRBD2. The CDR3 spans 15 residues. J lost 4 bases, V lost 5 bases, and 5 bases had no gene match. Germline lookup yields CDR1 SGHTA and CDR2 FQGTGA. CDR3 nucleotide sequence: TGTGCCAGCAGCACCACTAGCGGGGAATACAATGAGCAGTTCTTC. Amino acid sequence: CASSTTSGEYNEQFF.

This clonotype showed up just a few times. The chain has TRBV7-3 and TRBJ1-1; D gene uncertain. This CDR3 region has 13 residues. Germline assignment: CDR1 SGHTA and CDR2 FQGTGA. V lost 5 bases, J lost 0 bases, and 7 bases lay in between. The CDR3 DNA reads as TGTGCCAGCAGCCCGGCTCTGAACACTGAAGCTTTCTTT. This encodes CASSPALNTEAFF.

V usage is TRBV19 and J usage is TRBJ2-4; a weak D match, TRBD2 (5 bases). Germline assignment: CDR1 LNHDA and CDR2 SQIVND (reference sequence). The CDR3 covers 13 residues. Trimming left V 2 bases short and J 13 bases short, with 15 bases between. In nucleotides, the CDR3 is TGTGCCAGTAGTATATTCGAGGGAATGGGCCAGTACTTC. Amino acids: CASSIFEGMGQYF.

A few counts support this clonotype. This rearrangement joins TRBV25-1 to TRBJ2-2; 7 bases fit TRBD1. Germline CDR1 MGHDK, CDR2 SYGVNS. There are 15 residues in the CDR3. J was trimmed by 5 bases and V by 8 bases; bases with no gene match: 11. The CDR3 sequence is CASLGWTGGTGELFF. The CDR3 nucleotides are TGTGCCAGCCTCGGGTGGACAGGCGGGACCGGGGAGCTGTTTTTT.

This rearrangement joins TRBV7-2 to TRBJ1-2; TRBD1 might be the D (5 bases). This CDR3 is 16 amino acids long. Trimming pared 1 base from V and 6 bases from J, leaving 18 bases between. The germline CDR1 and CDR2 sequences are SGHTA and FQGNSA. Written as DNA, the CDR3 is TGTGCCAGCAGCTTAGATTCGGCAGGGCGTGTTGATGGCTACACCTTC. Protein sequence: CASSLDSAGRVDGYTF.

This clonotype has a handful of counts. The rearrangement joins TRBV27 to TRBJ2-1; tentatively, D is TRBD1 or TRBD2 (6 bases each). This CDR3 contains 12 residues. Germline CDR1 MNHEY, CDR2 SMNVEV (reference sequence). Trimming removed 1 base from V and 13 bases from J, with 11 bases in between. This CDR3 reads CASSLWGASQFF. The CDR3 region has the DNA TGTGCCAGCAGTTTATGGGGGGCAAGTCAGTTCTTC.

CDR3 coding DNA: TGTGCCAGCAGTTATGGACGGCGGTTTGGGTACGAGCAGTACGTC. Translating it yields CASSYGRRFGYEQYV. The V call is TRBV6-2 or TRBV6-3, the J call TRBJ2-7; D gene ambiguous. V lost 3 bases and J 4 bases, leaving 16 bases between the germline ends. CDR3 length: 15 residues. Germline V gene data show CDR1 as MNHEY and CDR2 as SVGEGT.

This chain uses TRBV7-9 with TRBJ1-5, with 10 bases identical to TRBD1. This CDR3 comprises 16 residues. The V gene's germline CDR1 is SEHNR and CDR2 FQNEAQ (reference sequence). V lost 5 bases and J lost 0; bases outside the gene matches: 4. The CDR3 nucleotides read TGTGCCAGCAGCCAAGGGACAGGGGATAGCAATCAGCCCCAGCATTTT. Its protein is CASSQGTGDSNQPQHF.